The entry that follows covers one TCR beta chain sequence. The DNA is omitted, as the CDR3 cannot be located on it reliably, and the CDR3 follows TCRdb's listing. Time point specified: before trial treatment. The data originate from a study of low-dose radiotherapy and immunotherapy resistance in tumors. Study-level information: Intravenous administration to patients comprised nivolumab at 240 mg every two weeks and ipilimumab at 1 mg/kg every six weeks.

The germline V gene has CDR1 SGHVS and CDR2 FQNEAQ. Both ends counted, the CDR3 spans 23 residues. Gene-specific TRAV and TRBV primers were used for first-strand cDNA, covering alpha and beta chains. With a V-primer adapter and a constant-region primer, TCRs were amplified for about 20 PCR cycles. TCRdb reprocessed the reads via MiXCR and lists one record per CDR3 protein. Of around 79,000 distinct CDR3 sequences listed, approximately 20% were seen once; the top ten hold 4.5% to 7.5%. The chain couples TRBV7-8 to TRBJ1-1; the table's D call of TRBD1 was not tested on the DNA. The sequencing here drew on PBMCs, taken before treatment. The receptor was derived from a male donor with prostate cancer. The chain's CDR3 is CASSLANSGAEQFFGTGNTEAFF.